This paragraph reports one T cell receptor (beta chain). This specimen belongs to a study of blood T cell repertoires in COVID-19. TCRdb's table, derived via immunoSEQ multiplex PCR, lists solely in-frame clones and lacks some. Altogether over 200,000 clones are present, 88% being singletons, with the ten largest covering roughly 4%. This TCR derives from a man aged 55 to 69 who had recovered from COVID-19. Sequencing used peripheral blood.

DNA of the CDR3: TGTGCCAGCAGGCATAGCGGGGGGGCCGGGCCTGAGCAGTTCTTC. Its translation is CASRHSGGAGPEQFF. The rearrangement links TRBV3-1 (or the pseudogene TRBV3-2) to TRBJ2-1, with TRBD2 matching 11 bases. The CDR3 covers 15 residues. V was clipped by 6 bases and J by 9 bases; unmatched bases: 10. Germline V gene lookup returns CDR1 LGHDT and CDR2 YNNKEL (reference sequence).